The source of this T cell receptor (beta chain) is a study of regulatory T cells in long-lasting Graves disease. Time point indicated: newly diagnosed GD, antithyroid drugs for less than 3 months. RNA isolated from PBMCs was used to make the TCR library. Graves' disease diagnosis relied on American Thyroid Association guidelines. Trimming pared 11 bases from V and 4 bases from J, leaving 6 bases between. This CDR3 region has 10 residues. Per the germline V gene, CDR1 is MRHNA and CDR2 is SNTAGT. Assembly of TCR beta libraries relied on iRepertoire HTBI primers together with Arm-PCR of CDR3 regions. In TCRdb, the multiplex PCR reads were re-called with MiXCR into one record per CDR3 protein. Here the sample spans some 370,000 distinct CDR3 sequences, 10% to 15% being singletons. Findings of the study overall: Newly diagnosed disease favored TRBV20-1 and TRBJ2-1 over persistent disease. The work looked only at peripheral blood and did not look at thyroid tissue.

Many counts were recorded for this clonotype. The target antigen is unknown. The data also belong to a second study, concerning T cells in Graves' hyperthyroidism and ophthalmopathy. As reported in that work: Clinical symptoms, serum thyroxine and TRAb, thyroid ultrasound and orbital computed tomography together formed the diagnostic basis.

The chain is built from TRBV6-4 and TRBJ2-1; D gene unclear. The clonotype originates from a woman between 18 and 29 years old with Graves disease. This specimen was peripheral blood mononuclear cells (PBMCs), taken at new diagnosis, from a patient treated with antithyroid drugs. For the CDR3, the DNA is TGTGCCGTAGGTTACAATGAGCAGTTCTTC. Protein: CAVGYNEQFF.